This is a list of T cell receptor beta chains from one sample in a study of blood T cell repertoires in COVID-19. The method was immunoSEQ multiplex PCR; TCRdb's version includes in-frame clones alone and lacks a portion of them. The data hold nearly 250,000 clones, with 85% observed a single time. Sequenced material: PBMCs or T cells enriched from blood (not recorded which). The receptors shown here come from a woman between 45 and 60 years old with acute COVID-19. CDR3s include the opening cysteine and the closing phenylalanine or tryptophan. Fields, in order: D gene, J gene, V gene, clone size, CDR3 DNA, CDR3 protein. A D gene is named only where the DNA matches it firmly. The listing skips clone size in some rows; elsewhere it reads once, few, many or a size class.

d_call: NA; j_call: TRBJ1-1; v_call: TRBV5-6; clone_size: NA; cdr3_nt: TGTGCCAGCAGCGAGGAGGTGGGGGCTTCGATGAACACTGAAGCTTTCTTT; cdr3_aa: CASSEEVGASMNTEAFF
d_call: NA; j_call: TRBJ1-5; v_call: TRBV20-1; clone_size: NA; cdr3_nt: TGCAGTGCTAGTGCTGGACTGGTCGGTCAGCCCCAGCATTTT; cdr3_aa: CSASAGLVGQPQHF
d_call: TRBD1; j_call: TRBJ2-2; v_call: TRBV9; clone_size: NA; cdr3_nt: TGTGCCAGCAGCGCAGGGACAGGGGACACCGGGGAGCTGTTTTTT; cdr3_aa: CASSAGTGDTGELFF
d_call: TRBD1; j_call: TRBJ1-1; v_call: TRBV30; clone_size: once; cdr3_nt: TGTGCCTGGAGGGGACAGGAGCCGTCTGAAGCTTTCTTT; cdr3_aa: CAWRGQEPSEAFF
d_call: TRBD1; j_call: TRBJ1-6; v_call: TRBV2; clone_size: few; cdr3_nt: TGTGCCAGCAGTGAGGGACAGCGACGTTCACCCCTCCACTTT; cdr3_aa: CASSEGQRRSPLHF
d_call: TRBD2; j_call: TRBJ2-1; v_call: TRBV19; clone_size: once; cdr3_nt: TGTGCCAGTAGCCCCTTATACCCCCTAGCGGGGGGGCCTAATGAGCAGTTCTTC; cdr3_aa: CASSPLYPLAGGPNEQFF
d_call: NA; j_call: TRBJ2-2; v_call: TRBV5-1; clone_size: few; cdr3_nt: TGCGCCAGCAGCTTGGTAGTCCGGGACGGGGAGCTGTTTTTT; cdr3_aa: CASSLVVRDGELFF
d_call: TRBD1; j_call: TRBJ1-6; v_call: TRBV27; clone_size: once; cdr3_nt: TGTGCCAGCAGCCGGGACAGAAATAATTCACCCCTCCACTTT; cdr3_aa: CASSRDRNNSPLHF
d_call: TRBD2; j_call: TRBJ2-7; v_call: TRBV20-1; clone_size: once; cdr3_nt: TGCAGTGCTAGTTCTCCGGGAGGCACCTACGAGCAGTACTTC; cdr3_aa: CSASSPGGTYEQYF
d_call: NA; j_call: TRBJ2-1; v_call: TRBV28; clone_size: NA; cdr3_nt: TGTGCCAGCAGTTCCTCCCGACTGACAGGCCCAGGCTACAATGAGCAGTTCTTC; cdr3_aa: CASSSSRLTGPGYNEQFF
d_call: TRBD2; j_call: TRBJ2-1; v_call: TRBV5-1; clone_size: NA; cdr3_nt: TGCGCCAGCAGCTGGAGGACTAGCGGGGATTATGAGCAGTTCTTC; cdr3_aa: CASSWRTSGDYEQFF
d_call: NA; j_call: TRBJ2-7; v_call: TRBV3-1/TRBV3-2; clone_size: NA; cdr3_nt: TGTGCCAGCGAGGGGGGGAGCTCCTACGAGCAGTACTTC; cdr3_aa: CASEGGSSYEQYF
d_call: TRBD1; j_call: TRBJ1-2; v_call: TRBV19; clone_size: NA; cdr3_nt: TGTGCCAGTAACTATAAGACAGGGGGTGGAAGTCCGCCGCACTATGGCTACACCTTC; cdr3_aa: CASNYKTGGGSPPHYGYTF
d_call: NA; j_call: TRBJ2-5; v_call: TRBV6-5; clone_size: NA; cdr3_nt: TGTGCCAGCACAAGGGGAAACGGGGAGACCCAGTACTTC; cdr3_aa: CASTRGNGETQYF
d_call: TRBD1; j_call: TRBJ1-4; v_call: TRBV11-2; clone_size: once; cdr3_nt: TGTGCCAGCAGCTTCGGGACAGGGGCAACTAATGAAAAACTGTTTTTT; cdr3_aa: CASSFGTGATNEKLFF
d_call: NA; j_call: TRBJ2-7; v_call: TRBV4-3; clone_size: NA; cdr3_nt: TGCGCCAGCAGCCAAGAGGTCAGGGGACCCTACGAGCAGTACTTC; cdr3_aa: CASSQEVRGPYEQYF
d_call: NA; j_call: TRBJ2-5; v_call: TRBV9; clone_size: NA; cdr3_nt: TGTGCCAGCAGCGTAGGATTAGCGGAAGAGACCCAGTACTTC; cdr3_aa: CASSVGLAEETQYF